This T cell receptor beta chain derives from a study of lymphopenia after photon versus proton radiotherapy. Study-wide results and limits: Oligoclonal CD8+ Temra expansion after nadir drove photon patients' diversity drop.

The repertoire was sequenced with immunoSEQ multiplex PCR; TCRdb's copy has only in-frame clones and lacks some. The sample records a few thousand clones, 88% being singletons. About this clone itself: Its antigen is unidentified.

The germline gives CDR1 SQVTM, CDR2 ANQGSEA. V was shortened by 2 bases and J by 5 bases, with 9 bases between the two germline ends. This CDR3 is 12 amino acids long. Sequencing was performed on peripheral blood, taken from a patient treated with photon-based radiotherapy. The rearrangement links TRBV29-1 to TRBJ2-5; D is uncertain. This sequence was found in a man aged 25-40 years with gastric cancer. CDR3 residues: CSVELLFETQYF. In DNA, the CDR3 is TGCAGCGTTGAATTGCTGTTTGAGACCCAGTACTTC.